This TCR beta chain was found in a study of T cell responses to AZD1222 COVID-19 vaccine. Study information: Pooled samples include second doses given at about 4 or 12 weeks.

For this clone: No antigen is known for it.

Sequencing used immunoSEQ multiplex PCR; TCRdb keeps in-frame clones, though not all of them. The sample has 100,000 to 150,000 clones, roughly 89% seen once. Broader study findings: Researchers took repertoire samples only after the peak T cell response had come. Spike-specific TCR breadth rose after two AZD1222 doses, and depth rose as well.

Trimming left V 5 bases short and J 4 bases short, with 11 bases between. CDR3 length equals 14 residues. The germline V gene encodes CDR1 LNHDA and CDR2 SQIVND (reference sequence). The sequenced sample was peripheral blood, obtained on day 0 of AZD1222 vaccination. The origin of this receptor is an adult in good health. The chain recombines TRBV19 with TRBJ2-2; D may be TRBD1 (6 bases). CDR3 residues: CASSSGTPTGELFF. CDR3 DNA sequence: TGTGCCAGTAGTTCCGGGACACCCACCGGGGAGCTGTTTTTT. Variable domain in full (rest from reference TRBV19 and TRBJ2-2): DGGITQSPKYLFRKEGQNVTLSCEQNLNHDAMYWYRQDPGQGLRLIYYSQIVNDFQKGDIAEGYSVSREKKESFPLTVTSAQKNPTAFYLCASSSGTPTGELFFGEGSRLTVL.